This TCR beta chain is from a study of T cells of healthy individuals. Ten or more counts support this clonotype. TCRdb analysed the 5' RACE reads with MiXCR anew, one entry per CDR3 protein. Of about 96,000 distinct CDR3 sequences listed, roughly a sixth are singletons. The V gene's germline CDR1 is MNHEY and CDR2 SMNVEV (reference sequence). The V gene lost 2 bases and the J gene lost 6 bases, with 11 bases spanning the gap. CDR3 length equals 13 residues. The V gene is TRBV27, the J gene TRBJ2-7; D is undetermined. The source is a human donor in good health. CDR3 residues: CASSLNPSAEQYF. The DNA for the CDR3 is TGTGCCAGCAGTTTAAATCCCTCGGCCGAGCAGTACTTC.